Following are 32 T cell receptor beta chains from one sample sequenced in a study of blood T cell repertoires in COVID-19 (dated by TCRdb to the early 2020s). Libraries were constructed by the immunoSEQ multiplex PCR assay. Imported from immuneACCESS, the table was reduced by TCRdb to in-frame sequences with V and J called. These copies leave out some clones; in studies compared against another copy, an unresolved V gene accounts for under half, and the cause of the remainder is not known. For this sample there are around 25,000 clones; roughly nine tenths appear just once. About 15% of the sample belongs to the ten largest clones. Input material: peripheral blood. These receptors originate from a human donor with active COVID-19. The donor label of this sample is uncertain.

The V gene is TRBV5-4, the J gene TRBJ1-5; 12 bases fit TRBD1. Germline V gene lookup returns CDR1 SGHNT and CDR2 YYREEE (reference sequence). With 2 bases clipped from V and 2 bases from J, the junction kept 2 bases outside the gene matches. This CDR3 is built from 16 residues. The CDR3 region has the DNA TGTGCCAGCAGCTTCGGGACAGGGGGCCGCAATCAGCCCCAGCATTTT. Encoded protein: CASSFGTGGRNQPQHF. Variable domain in full (rest from reference TRBV5-4 and TRBJ1-5): ETGVTQSPTHLIKTRGQQVTLRCSSQSGHNTVSWYQQALGQGPQFIFQYYREEENGRGNFPPRFSGLQFPNYSSELNVNALELDDSALYLCASSFGTGGRNQPQHFGDGTRLSIL.

This clone has only one observation. This chain's CDR3 is CASSLKSGSPWTGELFF. The CDR3, as DNA: TGTGCCAGTAGTCTTAAGAGCGGGAGTCCTTGGACCGGGGAGCTGTTTTTT. This rearrangement joins TRBV19 to TRBJ2-2; 8 bases are a match to TRBD2. The CDR3 extends over 17 amino acids. Unmatched junction bases numbered 13, after V lost 5 bases and J lost 5 bases. CDR1 and CDR2 from the germline V gene are LNHDA and SQIVND (reference sequence).

This rearrangement joins TRBV11-3 to TRBJ2-1; 7 nucleotides match TRBD2. The CDR3 has 15 amino acids. J lost 5 bases, V lost 3 bases, and 7 bases had no gene match. Germline assignment: CDR1 SGHNT and CDR2 YENEEA. The CDR3 reads CASSFLRLADNEQFF. For the CDR3, the DNA is TGTGCCAGCAGCTTTTTACGTCTAGCGGACAATGAGCAGTTCTTC.

J is TRBJ1-2 and V is TRBV5-6; no firm D call. This CDR3 has 13 amino acids. Looked up from germline, CDR1 is SGHDT and CDR2 is YYEEEE. With 4 bases removed from V and 4 bases from J, the gap between germline ends came to 11 bases. The CDR3 is CASSLPGSYGYTF. CDR3 DNA: TGTGCCAGCAGCCTCCCGGGATCCTATGGCTACACCTTC.

This chain connects TRBV19 to TRBJ2-5, with 12 bases identical to TRBD1. V shed 4 bases and J 5 bases; nucleotides not matched to a gene: 8. The CDR3 loop spans 16 amino acids. CDR1 and CDR2 from the germline V gene are LNHDA and SQIVND (reference sequence). The DNA of the CDR3 is TGTGCCAGTAGTAGCCCCGGGACAGGGGGCGCCGAGACCCAGTACTTC. Translating gives CASSSPGTGGAETQYF.

The V and J genes are TRBV19 and TRBJ1-1; 7 nucleotides line up with TRBD1. V was pared by 6 bases and J by 3 bases, with 7 bases of the junction left unmatched. From germline, CDR1 is LNHDA and CDR2 SQIVND (reference sequence). The CDR3 spans 14 residues. CDR3 nucleotides: TGTGCCAGTAGGGAGGGGGCTAGGTACACTGAAGCTTTCTTT. Amino acid sequence: CASREGARYTEAFF.

The V and J genes are TRBV7-2 and TRBJ2-2, with TRBD2 matching over 8 bases. The CDR3 is 16 amino acids. V lost 1 base and J lost 5; bases outside the gene matches: 6. CDR1 SGHTA and CDR2 FQGNSA come from the germline V gene. CDR3 in amino acids: CASSLGGLAKTGELFF. CDR3 nucleotide sequence: TGTGCCAGCAGCTTAGGAGGACTAGCTAAGACCGGGGAGCTGTTTTTT. Full variable domain (missing parts from reference TRBV7-2 and TRBJ2-2): GAGVSQSPSNKVTEKGKDVELRCDPISGHTALYWYRQSLGQGLEFLIYFQGNSAPDKSGLPSDRFSAERTGGSVSTLTIQRTQQEDSAVYLCASSLGGLAKTGELFFGEGSRLTVL.

On this clone: Other DNA variants within this sample encode the same CDR3. The rearrangement joins TRBV6-5 to TRBJ1-2, with 11 bases fitting TRBD1. This CDR3 spans 14 amino acids. Looked up from germline, CDR1 is MNHEY and CDR2 is SVGAGI. The junction had 3 bases not matched to a gene; V was cut back by 2 bases and J by 7 bases. This CDR3 reads CASSYAGTGGGYTF. The CDR3 bases are TGTGCCAGCAGTTACGCGGGGACAGGGGGTGGCTACACCTTC.

The chain recombines TRBV27 with TRBJ2-4, with TRBD1 as a possible D gene (6 bases). This CDR3 is built from 17 residues. Germline CDR1 MNHEY, CDR2 SMNVEV (reference sequence). The V gene lost 5 bases and the J gene lost 0 bases, with 17 bases spanning the gap. The CDR3 loop reads CASSTRDNLIAKNIQYF. The CDR3 region has the DNA TGTGCCAGCAGTACACGGGACAACTTAATAGCCAAAAACATTCAGTACTTC.

The gene calls are TRBV3-1 (or the pseudogene TRBV3-2) and TRBJ2-2; 8 bases are shared with TRBD2. Germline V gene data show CDR1 as LGHDT and CDR2 as YNNKEL (reference sequence). J was trimmed by 6 bases and V by 4 bases; bases with no gene match: 1. The CDR3 contains 13 residues. CDR3 sequence reads: CASSPTSAGELFF. The CDR3 region has the DNA TGTGCCAGCAGCCCGACTAGCGCCGGGGAGCTGTTTTTT.

The chain couples TRBV18 to TRBJ1-6, with D uncertain. Between the trimmed V and J ends, which lost 2 bases and 7 bases, there was a span of 6 bases. CDR1 and CDR2 from the germline V gene are KGHSH and LQKENI. The CDR3 is made up of 13 amino acids. The CDR3 loop is CASSPDFNSPLHF. CDR3 DNA: TGTGCCAGCTCACCAGACTTCAATTCACCCCTCCACTTT. Full variable domain (outside the CDR3, taken from reference TRBV18 and TRBJ1-6): NAGVMQNPRHLVRRRGQEARLRCSPMKGHSHVYWYRQLPEEGLKFMVYLQKENIIDESGMPKERFSAEFPKEGPSILRIQQVVRGDSAAYFCASSPDFNSPLHFGNGTRLTVT.

This chain connects TRBV2 to TRBJ1-1; possible D gene TRBD1, 6 bases. Germline-derived CDR1 and CDR2 are SNHLY and FYNNEI. CDR3 size: 15 residues. V was cut by 6 bases and J by 1 base, with 15 bases left in between. In nucleotides, the CDR3 is TGTGCCAGCAGGCACAACATACAGGGGAACACTGAAGCTTTCTTT. It yields the protein CASRHNIQGNTEAFF.

The rearrangement links TRBV4-3 to TRBJ2-1; TRBD1 agrees at 7 bases. The CDR3 totals 14 residues. Germline V gene lookup returns CDR1 LGHNA and CDR2 YSLEER. With V trimmed by 4 bases and J by 5 bases, 5 bases remained unmatched. The CDR3 reads CASSRGQRHNEQFF. Written as DNA, the CDR3 is TGCGCCAGCAGCCGGGGACAGCGGCACAATGAGCAGTTCTTC.

The genes are TRBV5-1 and TRBJ2-7; 7 bases match TRBD1. Per germline, CDR1 SGHRS and CDR2 YFSETQ. The CDR3 spans 13 residues. V lost 6 bases and J lost 0; bases outside the gene matches: 3. The CDR3 region is CASKQGISYEQYF. The CDR3 nucleotides read TGCGCCAGCAAACAGGGGATCTCCTACGAGCAGTACTTC.

This clone came up once. The rearrangement links TRBV5-6 to TRBJ2-3; D not resolved. Trimming removed 0 bases at V and 6 bases at J, with 14 bases between. From germline, CDR1 is SGHDT and CDR2 YYEEEE. The CDR3 runs 15 residues. CDR3 nucleotide sequence: TGTGCCAGCAGCTTGGATCAGTACCTCCCGGATACGCAGTATTTT. Encoded protein: CASSLDQYLPDTQYF.

V usage is TRBV5-1 and J usage is TRBJ1-2; no clear D gene. Germline V gene lookup returns CDR1 SGHRS and CDR2 YFSETQ. The CDR3 runs 14 residues. The V gene lost 0 bases and the J gene lost 4 bases, with 10 bases spanning the gap. The CDR3 loop is CASSLGESGYGYTF. The CDR3 coding sequence is TGCGCCAGCAGCTTGGGTGAGTCGGGCTATGGCTACACCTTC.

The J gene is TRBJ2-7, the V gene TRBV6-6, with TRBD1 as a possible D gene (6 bases). Trimming removed 6 bases from V and 0 bases from J, with 12 bases in between. The CDR3 is 14 residues long. CDR1 MNHNY and CDR2 SVGAGI come from the germline V gene (reference sequence). The CDR3 here is CASRSRDNSYEQYF. CDR3 coding DNA: TGTGCCAGCAGATCCCGGGACAACTCCTACGAGCAGTACTTC.

The chain carries TRBV18 and TRBJ1-6; 9 bases are shared with TRBD1. Germline CDR1 and CDR2: KGHSH and LQKENI. This CDR3 spans 15 amino acids. V trimming: 6 bases; J trimming: 9 bases; junction bases outside the gene matches: 9. The CDR3 region has the DNA TGTGCCAGCTCGTTCTCGGGACAGGGATCTTCACCCCTCCACTTT. As protein: CASSFSGQGSSPLHF.

The chain links TRBV3-1 (or the pseudogene TRBV3-2) to TRBJ1-3; D remains unclear. The CDR3 consists of 17 residues. Germline assignment: CDR1 LGHDT and CDR2 YNNKEL (reference sequence). V lost 1 base and J lost 0, with 13 bases in between. In DNA form, the CDR3 reads TGTGCCAGCAGCCAAGCTGGTCCGGGAAGCTCTGGAAACACCATATATTTT. Its translation is CASSQAGPGSSGNTIYF.

CDR3 in DNA: TGTGCCAGCAGCCGTCTCCGAGAAGCCCCCGAGCAGTACTTC. It yields the protein CASSRLREAPEQYF. The V gene is TRBV28, the J gene TRBJ2-7; no reliable D call. The CDR3 contains 14 residues. Per the germline V gene, CDR1 is MDHEN and CDR2 is SYDVKM. V was cut by 6 bases and J by 6 bases, with 18 bases left in between.

This chain links TRBV6-2 or TRBV6-3 with TRBJ2-7; TRBD2 agrees at 12 bases. This CDR3 is 16 amino acids long. Germline CDR1 is MNHEY and CDR2 is SVGEGT. The J segment lost 2 bases and the V segment lost 6 bases, leaving 8 bases of the junction unmatched. As DNA, the CDR3 is TGTGCCAGCAGCCAAATGGGACTAGCGGGCGCCTACGAGCAGTACTTC. It specifies CASSQMGLAGAYEQYF.

V and J are TRBV15 and TRBJ2-5; no firm D call. The CDR3 consists of 15 residues. Germline V gene data show CDR1 as LNHNV and CDR2 as YYDKDF (reference sequence). V lost 0 bases to trimming and J lost 2 bases, with 10 bases between them. This chain's CDR3 is CATSREPAIQETQYF. The CDR3 nucleotides are TGTGCCACCAGCAGAGAGCCTGCGATTCAAGAGACCCAGTACTTC.

J is TRBJ1-6 and V is TRBV11-1; 7 bases are a match to TRBD1. CDR1 is SGHAT and CDR2 is FQDESV in the germline V gene (reference sequence). CDR3 length: 16 residues. J gave up 3 bases and V 5 bases, and 7 bases lay outside the gene matches. CDR3 sequence (DNA): TGTGCCAGCAGCCCCCGAAGGACAGGCTATAATTCACCCCTCCACTTT. Translating gives CASSPRRTGYNSPLHF.

This rearrangement joins TRBV18 to TRBJ1-2, with D perhaps matching TRBD1 (5 bases). This CDR3 has 15 residues. The germline CDR1 and CDR2 sequences are KGHSH and LQKENI. Trimming removed 2 bases from V and 4 bases from J, with 14 bases in between. Written as DNA, the CDR3 is TGTGCCAGCTCACCAGAAGTCGACAGCCCCTATGGCTACACCTTC. Encoded protein: CASSPEVDSPYGYTF.

V usage is TRBV5-8 and J usage is TRBJ2-2; 8 nucleotides agree with TRBD1. CDR1 is SGHTS, CDR2 YDEGEE, per germline. V lost 4 bases, J lost 10 bases, and 9 bases stayed unmatched. This CDR3 contains 14 residues. CDR3 coding DNA: TGTGCCAGCAGCGTTGGACAGGGAATGGTGGAGCTGTTTTTT. Translated, it gives CASSVGQGMVELFF.

The chain is built from TRBV7-2 and TRBJ2-7; TRBD1 is a possible D gene (5 bases). CDR3 size: 13 residues. V lost 1 base, J lost 6 bases, and 10 bases lay in between. Germline values: CDR1 SGHTA, CDR2 FQGNSA. CDR3 sequence reads: CASSLVAGSEQYF. CDR3 DNA: TGTGCCAGCAGCTTAGTGGCAGGGTCCGAGCAGTACTTC.

This chain joins TRBV27 and TRBJ2-7, with 7 bases matching TRBD1. V lost 5 bases to trimming and J lost 4 bases; unmatched junction nucleotides: 11. Germline assignment: CDR1 MNHEY and CDR2 SMNVEV (reference sequence). CDR3 length: 15 amino acids. The CDR3 DNA is TGTGCCAGCAGTCCCGGACAGGTCAGGGTTTACGAGCAGTACTTC. Amino acid sequence: CASSPGQVRVYEQYF.

V usage is TRBV6-5 and J usage is TRBJ1-2, with 10 bases identical to TRBD1. The CDR3 runs to 14 residues. The germline CDR1 and CDR2 sequences are MNHEY and SVGAGI. Losses at the gene ends were 2 bases for V and 6 bases for J; bases not matched to a gene: 3. CDR3 coding DNA: TGTGCCAGCAGTTACCTGGGACAGGGGAATGGCTACACCTTC. The encoded protein is CASSYLGQGNGYTF.

The chain carries TRBV6-5 and TRBJ1-2, with D possibly being TRBD1 (6 bases). Germline loops: CDR1 MNHEY, CDR2 SVGAGI. The CDR3 has 13 residues. V was shortened by 0 bases and J by 8 bases, with 10 bases between the two germline ends. The CDR3 region has the DNA TGTGCCAGCAGTTACTCGGGGGCGCAGGGCTACACCTTC. Amino acid sequence: CASSYSGAQGYTF.

The J gene is TRBJ2-1, the V gene TRBV4-1; 15 nucleotides align to TRBD2. The CDR3 has 20 residues. The V and J ends lost 0 bases and 1 base, in that order; junction bases with no gene match: 7. CDR1 and CDR2 from the germline V gene are MGHRA and YSYEKL. CDR3 in DNA: TGCGCCAGCAGCCAAGATAGGACTAGCGGGGGGGGCGGGTCCTACAATGAGCAGTTCTTC. Protein sequence: CASSQDRTSGGGGSYNEQFF.

The chain recombines TRBV7-3 with TRBJ2-2; a possible D gene is TRBD1 (5 bases). Trimming removed 3 bases at V and 0 bases at J, with 8 bases between. This CDR3 is built from 15 residues. Germline assignment: CDR1 SGHTA and CDR2 FQGTGA. DNA for the CDR3: TGTGCCAGCAGCTTGGGGCTCCCGAACACCGGGGAGCTGTTTTTT. It encodes CASSLGLPNTGELFF.

The gene calls are TRBV20-1 and TRBJ2-7; D unresolved. The ends were cut back, 3 bases at V and 7 bases at J, with 10 bases in the middle. The CDR3 covers 11 residues. Germline V gives CDR1 DFQATT, CDR2 SNEGSKA (reference sequence). CDR3 protein: CSARMTNEQYF. The CDR3 DNA is TGCAGTGCTAGGATGACAAATGAGCAGTACTTC.